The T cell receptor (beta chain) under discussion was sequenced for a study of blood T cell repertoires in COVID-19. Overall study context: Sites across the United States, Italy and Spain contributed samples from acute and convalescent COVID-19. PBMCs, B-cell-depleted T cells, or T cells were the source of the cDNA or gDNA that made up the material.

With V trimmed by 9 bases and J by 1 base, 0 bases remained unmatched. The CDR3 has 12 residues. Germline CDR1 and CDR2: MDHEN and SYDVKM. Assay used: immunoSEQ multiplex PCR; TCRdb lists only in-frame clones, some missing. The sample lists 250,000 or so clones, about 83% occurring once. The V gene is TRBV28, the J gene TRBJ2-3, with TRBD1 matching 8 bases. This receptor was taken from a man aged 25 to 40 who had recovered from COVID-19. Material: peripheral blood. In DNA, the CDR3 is TGTGCCAGGGGACAGGGCACAGATACGCAGTATTTT. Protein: CARGQGTDTQYF.